The rows below give T cell receptor beta chains drawn from one sample of a study of blood T cell repertoires in COVID-19. Repertoires were generated with immunoSEQ multiplex PCR, while TCRdb's copy carries only in-frame clones and drops some. Here the sample spans 200,000 or so clones, 88% being singletons. Sequencing was carried out using peripheral blood. These TCRs come from a woman aged 55-70 years with acute or convalescent COVID-19. CDR3s include the opening cysteine and the closing phenylalanine or tryptophan. Fields, in order: clone size, J gene, D gene, V gene, CDR3 DNA, CDR3 protein. The D gene is left open where the match is weak. Clone size is given for some rows only: seen once, a few or many times, or a class if the clone is expanded.

>-|TRBJ1-2|-|TRBV30
TGTGCCTGGAGTCCTGACTACTATGGCTACACCTTC
CAWSPDYYGYTF
>-|TRBJ1-1|TRBD1|TRBV14
TGTGCCAGCAGCCAAGATCCAGACAGGGAGAACACTGAAGCTTTCTTT
CASSQDPDRENTEAFF
>-|TRBJ1-2|-|TRBV10-1
TGCGCCAGCAGTAACAGCTTTTCCTATGGCTACACCTTC
CASSNSFSYGYTF
>-|TRBJ1-5|TRBD1|TRBV28
TGTGCCAGCAGTCAACAGGGGTGGCGTCAGCCCCAGCATTTT
CASSQQGWRQPQHF
>-|TRBJ1-5|-|TRBV2
TGTGCCAGCAGCCGCGAGACAGCTCCGAATCAGCCCCAGCATTTT
CASSRETAPNQPQHF
>-|TRBJ1-5|TRBD1|TRBV7-6
TGTGCCAGCAGCTCGGGACAGGGGGGGGATCAGCCCCAGCATTTT
CASSSGQGGDQPQHF
>-|TRBJ1-6|-|TRBV25-1
TGTGCCAGCAGTGAACCCCAGGGGAGCTCCTATAATTCACCCCTCCACTTT
CASSEPQGSSYNSPLHF
>-|TRBJ1-2|-|TRBV27
TGTGCCAGCAGTAGCCGGGAACTCTATGGCTACACCTTC
CASSSRELYGYTF
>once|TRBJ1-2|TRBD1|TRBV12-3/TRBV12-4
TGTGCCAGCAGTGACAGGGATGTCTATGGCTACACCTTC
CASSDRDVYGYTF
>-|TRBJ1-2|TRBD1|TRBV5-6
TGTGCCAGCAGCTTGTTTTTTTCAGGGGGTGGCTATGGCTACACCTTC
CASSLFFSGGGYGYTF
>-|TRBJ1-6|-|TRBV29-1
TGCAGCGTTGGGTCTGGACTCAATTCACCCCTCCACTTT
CSVGSGLNSPLHF
>-|TRBJ1-2|-|TRBV28
TGTGCCAGCAGTTTATGGGACAGTGATGGCTACACCTTC
CASSLWDSDGYTF
>-|TRBJ2-2|TRBD2|TRBV4-3
TGCGCCAGCAGCCAAGATGTCCTAGCGGGAGGATCGGCGAACACCGGGGAGCTGTTTTTT
CASSQDVLAGGSANTGELFF
>-|TRBJ2-1|TRBD2|TRBV7-2
TGTGCCAGCAGCCTACACACACTAGCGGAGCAGTTCTTC
CASSLHTLAEQFF
>-|TRBJ2-7|TRBD1|TRBV19
TGTGCCAGTAGATCTAGACAGGGGGAATCCTACGAGCAGTACTTC
CASRSRQGESYEQYF
>-|TRBJ2-3|-|TRBV7-2
TGTGCCAGCAGCTTAGAGAGGCGAGATACGCAGTATTTT
CASSLERRDTQYF
>-|TRBJ2-7|TRBD2|TRBV27
TGTGCCAGCAGTACGGGACTAGCGGGAAACTCCTACGAGCAGTACTTC
CASSTGLAGNSYEQYF
>-|TRBJ2-1|-|TRBV24-1
TGTGCCACCAGTGATCCCCGTAGGGGGATTAATGAGCAGTTCTTC
CATSDPRRGINEQFF
>-|TRBJ1-2|-|TRBV7-2
TGTGCCAGCATCCCGGGGGGGGCTAACTATGGCTACACCTTC
CASIPGGANYGYTF
>-|TRBJ2-2|-|TRBV7-2
TGTGCCAGCAGCTTAGGAGTCTCCGGGGAGCTGTTTTTT
CASSLGVSGELFF
>few|TRBJ1-4|-|TRBV2
TGTGCCAGCAGTGATACTAGGAGGTCCGAAAAACTGTTTTTT
CASSDTRRSEKLFF
>-|TRBJ2-2|-|TRBV7-8
TGTGCCAGCAGCCCAATGAAAGGGAGAGGGAACACCGGGGAGCTGTTTTTT
CASSPMKGRGNTGELFF
>few|TRBJ1-2|-|TRBV18
TGTGCCAGCTCATCACTGGACACAACGAAGGGTGGCTACACCTTC
CASSSLDTTKGGYTF
>-|TRBJ1-6|-|TRBV5-5
TGTGCCAGCAGCTTGGCCATGACGGGGGTAGGGAATTCACCCCTCCACTTT
CASSLAMTGVGNSPLHF
>-|TRBJ1-5|TRBD1|TRBV7-9
TGTGCCAGCAGCTCGGCGGACAGGACCCAGCATTTT
CASSSADRTQHF
>-|TRBJ1-1|TRBD1|TRBV27
TGTGCCAGCAGTCCCGGGACAGCGTGGAACACTGAAGCTTTCTTT
CASSPGTAWNTEAFF
>-|TRBJ1-4|TRBD1|TRBV6-1
TGTGCCAGCAGTGAGAGACAGGGTGGGTTTGAAAAACTGTTTTTT
CASSERQGGFEKLFF
>few|TRBJ2-2|-|TRBV7-3
TGTGCCAGCAGGCCCCGGGTGAACACCGGGGAGCTGTTTTTT
CASRPRVNTGELFF
>-|TRBJ1-1|-|TRBV6-5
TGTGCCAGCAGTTACTCGCGGGGCGCAGCTTTCTTT
CASSYSRGAAFF
>-|TRBJ1-3|-|TRBV5-6
TGTGCCAGCAGCTTGGGGCAGAAAAGGACTAACACCATATATTTT
CASSLGQKRTNTIYF
>-|TRBJ2-7|TRBD2|TRBV13
TGTGCCAGCAGCCCGACTAGCATCAACGAGCAGTACTTC
CASSPTSINEQYF
>-|TRBJ2-3|-|TRBV7-6
TGTGCCAGCAGCTTAGACAGGGCAGATACGCAGTATTTT
CASSLDRADTQYF
>-|TRBJ1-2|-|TRBV6-5
TGTGCCAGCAACCAGGCGTTAGGACAGTTCTATGGCTACACCTTC
CASNQALGQFYGYTF
>few|TRBJ2-2|-|TRBV9
TGTGCCAGCAGCGGCAGACTAGTGAACACCGGGGAGCTGTTTTTT
CASSGRLVNTGELFF
>once|TRBJ2-5|-|TRBV30
TGTGCCTGGAGTGGAGCCTCACAAGAGACCCAGTACTTC
CAWSGASQETQYF